Listed here are 11 T cell receptor beta chains from one sample, sequenced in a study of cytomegalovirus exposure and HLA in healthy donors. Vbeta (60) and Jbeta (13) primers were used in the PCR. Clones were sequenced by immunoSEQ multiplex PCR, and TCRdb holds only the in-frame ones, with some missing. This table holds 150,000 to 200,000 clones, roughly 80% found once. The sequenced sample consisted of PBMCs. These TCRs come from a woman in her twenties or thirties in good health and CMV-seropositive.

The chain uses TRBV27 and TRBJ2-3; weak D call: TRBD2 (6 bases). Trimming stripped 4 bases from V and 2 bases from J, with 10 bases between. This CDR3 contains 14 residues. Germline loops: CDR1 MNHEY, CDR2 SMNVEV (reference sequence). CDR3 coding DNA: TGTGCCAGCAGTTATGGGGGGATCACAGATACGCAGTATTTT. This gives the protein CASSYGGITDTQYF.

The chain has TRBV18 and TRBJ2-5, with a possible D match to TRBD1 (6 bases). The CDR3 runs 14 residues. Between the trimmed V and J ends, which lost 6 bases and 4 bases, there was a span of 15 bases. Germline loops: CDR1 KGHSH, CDR2 LQKENI. The CDR3 sequence: CASSHDRQRETQYF. DNA of the CDR3: TGTGCCAGCTCTCACGACAGGCAGCGAGAGACCCAGTACTTC.

This clone appeared a single time. The J gene is TRBJ1-1, the V gene TRBV23-1, with 8 bases matching TRBD1. TRBV23-1 is marked as an open reading frame, function uncertain. The CDR3 sequence is 13 residues long. The V segment lost 10 bases and the J segment 5 bases; nucleotides outside the gene matches: 9. For the CDR3, the DNA is TGCGCCACCATCCCTGGACAGGGTACTGAAGCTTTCTTT. Its translation: CATIPGQGTEAFF.

Note on this clone: The conserved phenylalanine or tryptophan is not found at the CDR3 terminus, so this likely reflects a read error. Because the CDR3's place on the DNA is in doubt, the DNA is left out and the CDR3 is given as listed by TCRdb. The chain links TRBV21-1 to TRBJ1-4; the listed D gene, TRBD1, was not tested against the DNA. TRBV21-1 is noted as a pseudogene. With termini counted, the CDR3 has 11 amino acids. The CDR3 loop is CASREGHSLKT.

J is TRBJ2-3 and V is TRBV9; no definite D call. The CDR3 extends over 14 amino acids. Trimming cost V 0 bases and J 0 bases, with 5 bases left between them. Germline V gene data show CDR1 as SGDLS and CDR2 as YYNGEE. CDR3 in amino acids: CASSVDISTDTQYF. For the CDR3, the DNA is TGTGCCAGCAGCGTAGACATAAGCACAGATACGCAGTATTTT.

This chain uses TRBV2 with TRBJ1-3; TRBD1 aligns across 8 bases. The CDR3 is 15 amino acids. The germline gives CDR1 SNHLY, CDR2 FYNNEI. Trimming took 6 bases from V and 2 from J; bases not matched to a gene: 6. CDR3 nucleotide sequence: TGTGCCAGCAGGGCCACAGGGGGTACTGGAAACACCATATATTTT. Protein sequence: CASRATGGTGNTIYF.

The rearrangement links TRBV7-3 to TRBJ1-6; possibly TRBD1 for D (5 bases). V was shortened by 2 bases and J by 6 bases, with 14 bases between the two germline ends. The CDR3 sequence is 16 residues long. Germline CDR1 SGHTA, CDR2 FQGTGA. CDR3 region: CASSLWGPGGNSPLHF. For the CDR3, the DNA is TGTGCCAGCAGCTTATGGGGCCCGGGGGGTAATTCACCCCTCCACTTT.

V and J are TRBV18 and TRBJ2-2, with D tentatively TRBD1 (6 bases). Deletions cut 4 bases from V and 3 bases from J, with 12 bases between. The CDR3 runs to 15 residues. Germline lookup yields CDR1 KGHSH and CDR2 LQKENI. In DNA form, the CDR3 reads TGTGCCAGCTCACAACAGGGTTCGGACACCGGGGAGCTGTTTTTT. Amino acid sequence: CASSQQGSDTGELFF.

This clone was counted once. The CDR3 end shows no conserved phenylalanine or tryptophan, and so a read error is likely. Because the CDR3's place on the DNA is in doubt, the DNA is left out and the CDR3 is given as listed by TCRdb. V gene TRBV1 combines with J gene TRBJ2-7; the D segment call TRBD1 is taken from the table without a DNA check. TRBV1 is marked as a pseudogene. The CDR3 region is 14 residues in length, termini included. This CDR3 is CTSSQGQGYYEQYL.

This clone came up a few times. The CDR3 coding sequence is TGTGCCAGCAGCGTAGTTCTGAATGAGCAGTTCTTC. Translated: CASSVVLNEQFF. The rearrangement joins TRBV9 to TRBJ2-1; D is ambiguous. This CDR3 spans 12 amino acids. The V end lost 0 bases, the J end lost 7 bases, and 5 bases lay between the germline ends. Germline values: CDR1 SGDLS, CDR2 YYNGEE.

This chain connects TRBV18 to TRBJ1-2; 7 bases fit TRBD1. V shed 6 bases and J 5 bases; nucleotides not matched to a gene: 9. The CDR3 has 14 residues. The germline gives CDR1 KGHSH, CDR2 LQKENI. The CDR3 DNA sequence: TGTGCCAGCTCGGCTCCGGGACAGCCATATGGCTACACCTTC. Its translation: CASSAPGQPYGYTF.